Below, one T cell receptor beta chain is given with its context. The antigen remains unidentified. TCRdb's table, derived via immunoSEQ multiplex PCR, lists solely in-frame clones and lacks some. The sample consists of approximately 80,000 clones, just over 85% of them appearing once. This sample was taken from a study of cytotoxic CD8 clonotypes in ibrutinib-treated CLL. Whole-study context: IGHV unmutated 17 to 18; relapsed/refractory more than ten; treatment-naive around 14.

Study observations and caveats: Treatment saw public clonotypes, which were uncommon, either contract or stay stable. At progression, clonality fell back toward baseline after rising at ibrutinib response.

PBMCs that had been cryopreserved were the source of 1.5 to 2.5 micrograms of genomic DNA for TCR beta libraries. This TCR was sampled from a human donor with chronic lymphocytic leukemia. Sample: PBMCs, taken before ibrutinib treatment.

CDR3 protein: CASSEDWGSTEAFF. CDR3 bases: TGTGCCAGCAGTGAGGATTGGGGTAGCACTGAAGCTTTCTTT. The chain links TRBV6-1 to TRBJ1-1; D remains ambiguous. The V end lost 3 bases, the J end lost 4 bases, and 12 bases lay between the germline ends. The germline V gene has CDR1 MNHNS and CDR2 SASEGT. This CDR3 has 14 residues.